This T cell receptor (beta chain) derives from a study of blood T cell repertoires in COVID-19. In the study overall: Samples came from the United States, Italy and Spain, spanning acute and convalescent COVID-19. T cells, B-cell-depleted T cells, or PBMCs supplied cDNA or gDNA.

The CDR3 runs to 12 residues. Trimming left V 1 base short and J 6 bases short, with 9 bases between. Looked up from germline, CDR1 is SQVTM and CDR2 is ANQGSEA. Original processing methods: Reference gene primer amplification gave estimated nucleated cell counts. TCRdb keeps only in-frame clones here, not all; method: immunoSEQ multiplex PCR. The DNA gave D and trimming, while V, J and clone size come from that table. There are approximately 90,000 clones in the sample; 80% to 85% occur only once, and more than 25% lies in the top ten. The receptor was derived from a woman older than 75 with active or convalescent COVID-19. Material for sequencing was peripheral blood. The rearrangement uses TRBV29-1 and TRBJ1-1; maybe TRBD1 (6 bases). The CDR3 DNA sequence: TGCAGCGTTGAAGTTGGGGGCTCTGAAGCTTTCTTT. Protein: CSVEVGGSEAFF. Combining the CDR3 with reference TRBV29-1 and TRBJ1-1 gives the whole variable domain SAVISQKPSRDICQRGTSLTIQCQVDSQVTMMFWYRQQPGQSLTLIATANQGSEATYESGFVIDKFPISRPNLTFSTLTVSNMSPEDSSIYLCSVEVGGSEAFFGQGTRLTVV.